This is a list of T cell receptor beta chains from one sample in a study of CD8+ T cells in alopecia areata. Here immunoSEQ multiplex PCR was the method, and the copy in TCRdb shows in-frame clones only, minus some. The sample lists under 4,000 clones; 65% to 85% were seen once. The sample here was skin, taken at week 24, from a patient treated with tofacitinib. These receptors were taken from a human donor with alopecia areata. Each CDR3 is given with its conserved first and last residue. The order of the fields is V gene, J gene, CDR3 length, clone size, D gene, CDR3 DNA, CDR3 protein. A D gene is named only where the DNA matches it firmly. Clone size is not always given. Where it is, it says once, few, many or a class for expanded clones.

TRBV25-1	TRBJ2-2	13	NA	NA	TGTGCCAGCAGTGGCCTGAACACCGGGGAGCTGTTTTTT	CASSGLNTGELFF
TRBV6-5	TRBJ2-5	13	NA	NA	TGTGCCAGCCGGGGATGGCGAGAAGAGACCCAGTACTTC	CASRGWREETQYF
TRBV4-3	TRBJ1-2	15	NA	NA	TGCGCCAGCAGCCAAGATCCCAGGAATCCTTATGGCTACACCTTC	CASSQDPRNPYGYTF
TRBV5-1	TRBJ2-7	14	NA	TRBD1	TGCGCCAGCAGCTTGTACAGGGGTGTCGACGAGCAGTACTTC	CASSLYRGVDEQYF
TRBV5-1	TRBJ2-1	17	NA	TRBD2	TGCGCCAGCAGCTTGGGACTAGCGGGGGCCTTCTACAATGAGCAGTTCTTC	CASSLGLAGAFYNEQFF
TRBV29-1	TRBJ2-5	16	NA	TRBD2	TGCAGCGTTCTAGGACTAGCGGGGGGTCCCCAAGAGACCCAGTACTTC	CSVLGLAGGPQETQYF
TRBV7-2	TRBJ2-1	17	NA	TRBD2	TGTGCCAGCAGCCGGGGGGAGGTAGTGAACTCCTACAATGAGCAGTTCTTC	CASSRGEVVNSYNEQFF
TRBV14	TRBJ1-1	15	NA	NA	TGTGCCAGCAGCTGGTACAGCAGCATGAACACTGAAGCTTTCTTT	CASSWYSSMNTEAFF
TRBV29-1	TRBJ1-3	12	NA	NA	TGCAGCGTCCGCGCGGTTGGAAACACCATATATTTT	CSVRAVGNTIYF
TRBV11-2	TRBJ1-2	10	NA	NA	TGTGCCAGCAGCTCCGGTGGCTACACCTTC	CASSSGGYTF
TRBV5-8	TRBJ2-3	15	NA	NA	TGTGCCAGCAGCCGGGTGAAGGGGAGCACAGATACGCAGTATTTT	CASSRVKGSTDTQYF
TRBV21-1	TRBJ2-7	13	NA	NA	TGTGCCAGCAGCAAACGGCAGGGCGGCGAGCAGTACTTC	CASSKRQGGEQYF
TRBV14	TRBJ1-4	12	NA	NA	TGTGCCAGCAGCCAAGATCGTGAAAAACTGTTTTTT	CASSQDREKLFF
TRBV4-3	TRBJ2-2	13	NA	NA	TGCGCCAGCAGCCAAGCCCCTTTCGGGGAGCTGTTTTTT	CASSQAPFGELFF
TRBV4-1	TRBJ1-4	16	NA	NA	TGCGCCAGCAGCCAACCCGGACGGAATGATGGGGAAAAACTGTTTTTT	CASSQPGRNDGEKLFF
TRBV6-5	TRBJ2-1	13	NA	NA	TGTGCCAGCAGATTCCAGGGGGGGAATGAGCAGTTCTTC	CASRFQGGNEQFF
TRBV6-1	TRBJ1-1	12	NA	NA	TGTGCCAGCAGTTTCCCCGGGCGTGATGGTTTCTTT	CASSFPGRDGFF
TRBV6-5	TRBJ2-7	15	NA	NA	TGTGCCAGCAGAACACACAGGGCCAATTCCTACGAGCAGTACTTC	CASRTHRANSYEQYF
TRBV5-8	TRBJ2-1	15	NA	TRBD2	TGTGCCAGCAGCCCGAGCGGGGGGCTCGACAATGAGCAGTTCTTC	CASSPSGGLDNEQFF
TRBV4-1	TRBJ2-1	16	few	NA	TGCGCCAGCAGCCAAGTTAATTTGGTATCCTACAATGAGCAGTTCTTC	CASSQVNLVSYNEQFF
TRBV6-4	TRBJ1-1	11	NA	NA	TGTGCCAGCAGTGACAAGGGAGTGGCTTTCTTT	CASSDKGVAFF
TRBV18	TRBJ2-1	16	NA	TRBD2	TGTGCCAGCTCACCCTCAGCGGGGGGGCCAGGGAATGAGCAGTTCTTC	CASSPSAGGPGNEQFF
TRBV19	TRBJ2-3	13	NA	NA	TGTGCCAGTAGTGCAGCTAGCTTAGATACGCAGTATTTT	CASSAASLDTQYF
TRBV2	TRBJ2-2	13	NA	NA	TGTGCCAGCAGGGGACCCGGATACGGGGAGCTGTTTTTT	CASRGPGYGELFF
TRBV28	TRBJ1-1	11	NA	NA	TGTGCCAGCATAATGAACACTGAAGCTTTCTTT	CASIMNTEAFF
TRBV7-9	TRBJ1-6	13	NA	NA	TGTGCCAGCAGCTTCAACACAAATTCACCCCTCCACTTT	CASSFNTNSPLHF
TRBV2	TRBJ2-2	16	NA	TRBD2	TGTGCCAGCAGTGAAGCCCTAGCGGGGAACACCGGGGAGCTGTTTTTT	CASSEALAGNTGELFF
TRBV10-3	TRBJ2-5	13	few	NA	TGTGCCATCAGTGAGGGCAGGGAAGAGACCCAGTACTTC	CAISEGREETQYF
TRBV5-4	TRBJ2-7	13	once	TRBD2	TGTGCCAGCAGTCGGGGGGGGTCCGACGAGCAGTACTTC	CASSRGGSDEQYF
TRBV6-5	TRBJ1-6	13	once	NA	TGTGCCAGTTATAGCTCCTATAATTCACCCCTCCACTTT	CASYSSYNSPLHF
TRBV7-2	TRBJ2-1	12	NA	NA	TGTGCCAGCAGCTTAGGGGCCGTTGGGCAGTTCTTC	CASSLGAVGQFF
TRBV4-1	TRBJ2-7	14	few	NA	TGCGCCAGCAGCCAAGCAGAAAGCTCCTACGAGCAGTACTTC	CASSQAESSYEQYF
TRBV7-3	TRBJ1-6	13	few	NA	TGTGCCAGCAGCTCCGGGGGGGATTCACCCCTCCACTTT	CASSSGGDSPLHF
TRBV29-1	TRBJ2-7	13	NA	TRBD1	TGCAGCGTTGAAGTCACAGGGGCCTACGAGCAGTACTTC	CSVEVTGAYEQYF
TRBV15	TRBJ2-1	16	NA	TRBD1	TGTGCCACCAGCTGGGAAGGGACAGGCTCCTACAATGAGCAGTTCTTC	CATSWEGTGSYNEQFF
TRBV9	TRBJ1-3	13	NA	NA	TGTGCCAGCAGCGTAGTTGGCGGAAACACCATATATTTT	CASSVVGGNTIYF
TRBV11-3	TRBJ2-3	15	NA	TRBD2	TGTGCCAGCAGCTTCCTTAGCGGGGGGAAAGATACGCAGTATTTT	CASSFLSGGKDTQYF
TRBV20-1	TRBJ1-2	11	NA	NA	TGCAGTGCCTCCGGGGGGGATGGCTACACCTTC	CSASGGDGYTF
TRBV5-1	TRBJ2-1	18	NA	TRBD2	TGCGCCAGCAGCGAGAGGACTAGCGGTATTAAGAAGGTCCATGAGCAGTTCTTC	CASSERTSGIKKVHEQFF
TRBV2	TRBJ1-6	14	once	TRBD1	TGTGCCAGCAGTTACTATGGACAGGAGGGGGCCCTCCACTTT	CASSYYGQEGALHF
TRBV7-6	TRBJ2-7	15	NA	NA	TGTGCCAGCAGCTTAGGCGGGGGCCGCTCCTACGAGCAGTACTTC	CASSLGGGRSYEQYF
TRBV15	TRBJ2-3	15	NA	NA	TGTGCCACCAGCAGAGATAACATTGCCACAGATACGCAGTATTTT	CATSRDNIATDTQYF
TRBV5-5	TRBJ1-2	16	NA	NA	TGTGCCAGCCGAACCCCTATCTCGCGAAAGACCTATGGCTACACCTTC	CASRTPISRKTYGYTF
TRBV6-5	TRBJ2-1	11	NA	NA	TGTGCCAGCAGGCTAAACAATGAGCAGTTCTTC	CASRLNNEQFF
TRBV7-9	TRBJ2-7	19	NA	TRBD2	TGTGCCAGCAGCTTAAGTAGCGGACTAGCGGGGAAGAGCTCCTACGAGCAGTACTTC	CASSLSSGLAGKSSYEQYF
TRBV20-1	TRBJ1-5	11	NA	NA	TGCAGTGGGGTGGGCAATCAGCCCCAGCATTTT	CSGVGNQPQHF
TRBV4-2	TRBJ2-7	14	NA	TRBD2	TGTGCCAGCGGCCCGGGAGGGGGAGACTACGAGCAGTACTTC	CASGPGGGDYEQYF
TRBV18	TRBJ2-7	16	NA	NA	TGTGCCAGCTCACTCTTCCAGGGTGCCCAATCCTACGAGCAGTACTTC	CASSLFQGAQSYEQYF
TRBV6-1	TRBJ1-5	13	NA	NA	TGTGCCACCCAAAAAGGGGGGATTCAGCCCCAGCATTTT	CATQKGGIQPQHF
TRBV5-5	TRBJ2-7	17	NA	TRBD1	TGTGCCAGCAGCCGTGAGAAACCGACAGGGGCGATATACGAGCAGTACTTC	CASSREKPTGAIYEQYF
TRBV6-5	TRBJ2-7	13	NA	NA	TGTGCCAGCGGGTCCGACGGCTTCTACGAGCAGTACTTC	CASGSDGFYEQYF
TRBV11-3	TRBJ2-3	14	NA	NA	TGTGCCAGCAGCTCGGGTCGGCGGGCAGATACGCAGTATTTT	CASSSGRRADTQYF
TRBV13	TRBJ2-1	16	NA	TRBD2	TGTGCCAGCAGCAGACTAAGCGGGGGGGCAGTAAATGAGCAGTTCTTC	CASSRLSGGAVNEQFF
TRBV28	TRBJ2-1	13	NA	TRBD1	TGTGCCGCCCACAGGGGACCCTACAATGAGCAGTTCTTC	CAAHRGPYNEQFF
TRBV2	TRBJ2-7	14	once	TRBD1	TGTGCCAGCAGCCGCGTGGGACAGGGGTACGAGCAGTACTTC	CASSRVGQGYEQYF
TRBV19	TRBJ2-5	14	once	TRBD1	TGTGCCAGTAGGGATGAAGGGGGCGCAGAGACCCAGTACTTC	CASRDEGGAETQYF
TRBV19	TRBJ2-2	12	NA	TRBD2	TGTGCCAGTAGCGGGGGGGCCGGGGAGCTGTTTTTT	CASSGGAGELFF